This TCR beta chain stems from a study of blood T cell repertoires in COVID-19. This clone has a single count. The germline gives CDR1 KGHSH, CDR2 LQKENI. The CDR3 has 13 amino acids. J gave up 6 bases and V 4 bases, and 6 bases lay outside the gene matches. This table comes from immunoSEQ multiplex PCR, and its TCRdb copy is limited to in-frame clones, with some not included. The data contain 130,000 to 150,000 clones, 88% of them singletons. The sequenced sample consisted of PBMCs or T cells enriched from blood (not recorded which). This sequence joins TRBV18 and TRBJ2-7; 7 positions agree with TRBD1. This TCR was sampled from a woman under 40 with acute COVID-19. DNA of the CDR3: TGTGCCAGCTCACTCGGGACAGTTCTCGAGCAGTACTTC. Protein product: CASSLGTVLEQYF.